The clone carrying this TCR beta chain was found many times. The length of the CDR3 is 16 residues. V trimming: 0 bases; J trimming: 3 bases; junction bases outside the gene matches: 5. Per germline, CDR1 SGDLS and CDR2 YYNGEE. This entry is derived from a study of blood T cells in healthy people across ages. Russia was home to the donors, healthy Caucasian individuals aged about 6 to 100. No fewer than 6 micrograms of total RNA were isolated from every sample. Primed by a sample-barcoded 5' primer and a J-beta primer mix, a second PCR proceeded for about 6 to 12 cycles. MiXCR was run by TCRdb on the 5' RACE reads, yielding one entry per CDR3 protein. The table records roughly 1,100,000 distinct CDR3 sequences, 20% to 25% of them present only once. The same sample was also used in a study of T cells of mothers and their children. This second report adds: At a rate of about 1.5 ug per 15 ul, cDNA synthesis received all of the extracted RNA. A second PCR was performed with the M1S primer. This primer added sample barcodes and 2-4 random nucleotides.

The clonotype was recovered from a girl aged 2 to 10 in good health. V gene TRBV9 combines with J gene TRBJ2-5; TRBD2 matches at 10 bases. Input material: blood. CDR3 sequence (DNA): TGTGCCAGCAGCGTAGCTCTAGCGGGGGCGGAAGAGACCCAGTACTTC. Residues: CASSVALAGAEETQYF.